This TCR beta chain was identified during a study of control samples from healthy donors and cancer patients. Germline loops: CDR1 SEHNR, CDR2 FQNEAQ (reference sequence). The CDR3 is 16 residues long. V was trimmed by 5 bases and J by 4 bases, leaving 18 bases between them. The method was immunoSEQ multiplex PCR; TCRdb's version includes in-frame clones alone and lacks a portion of them. The sample has some 140,000 clones; 85% to 90% are singletons. This clone was picked up a small number of times. This rearrangement joins TRBV7-9 to TRBJ2-1; D possibly corresponds to TRBD2 (6 bases). This clonotype was obtained from a man in his forties or fifties with head and neck cancer. The sample comprised PBMCs. The CDR3 region is CASSRSPSARYNEQFF. CDR3 nucleotides: TGTGCCAGCAGCAGAAGTCCTAGCGCCCGATACAATGAGCAGTTCTTC.